These T cell receptor beta chains were read from a single sample in a study of shared clonotypes between healthy human individuals. Only in-frame clones appear in the TCRdb table, and some are missing; sequencing was by immunoSEQ multiplex PCR. The repertoire includes about a million clones, under 80% of them detected once, and approximately 1.5% sits in the top ten. Input material: memory CD4+ T cells sorted from blood. These receptor sequences come from a man aged 18 to 30 in good health. The CDR3 runs from the conserved cysteine through the conserved F or W. The order of the fields is D gene, V gene, clone size, J gene, CDR3 DNA, CDR3 protein. D genes are given only for firm matches. Size is stated for part of the rows, as once, few or many counts, or as a class when the clone is expanded.

.	TRBV7-9	.	TRBJ1-1	TGTGCCAGCAGCTTGAGTGGTCGGGTTTTGAACACTGAAGCTTTCTTT	CASSLSGRVLNTEAFF
TRBD1	TRBV4-1	.	TRBJ1-4	TGCGCCAGCAGCCAACCAATTGCCGGACAGGGGGGTGAAAAACTGTTTTTT	CASSQPIAGQGGEKLFF
.	TRBV2	.	TRBJ1-4	TGTGCCAGCAGTGAAGACAGGGTAGGGGAAAAACTGTTTTTT	CASSEDRVGEKLFF
TRBD1	TRBV5-1	.	TRBJ2-7	TGCGCCAGCAGCCCGGGACAGGGGGCAGCCTACGAGCAGTACTTC	CASSPGQGAAYEQYF
.	TRBV9	.	TRBJ2-3	TGTGCCAGCAGCCCGGAGGGGAGGAGAGGACAAGGGACAGATACGCAGTATTTT	CASSPEGRRGQGTDTQYF
.	TRBV10-3	.	TRBJ1-1	TGTGCCATCAGTGAGAGAAACAGCGGGGACACTGAAGCTTTCTTT	CAISERNSGDTEAFF
.	TRBV1	.	TRBJ2-1	TGCACCAGCAGCCTTGAGCGGGGGCACCCTCAGGGCAATGAGCAGTTCTTC	CTSSLERGHPQGNEQFF
.	TRBV2	few	TRBJ2-2	TGTGCCAGCAGCGCCCAGGGGTTGAACACCGGGGAGCTGTTTTTT	CASSAQGLNTGELFF
.	TRBV19	.	TRBJ2-2	TGTGCCAGTAGGGGTAGCAGCGGAGCTAACACCGGGGAGCTGTTTTTT	CASRGSSGANTGELFF
.	TRBV6-5	.	TRBJ2-5	TGTGCCAGCAGTCCCCGTGTGGGGCGACAAGAGACCCAGTACTTC	CASSPRVGRQETQYF
.	TRBV5-4	few	TRBJ2-7	TGTGCCAGCAGCACGGACCCTACGAACGAGCAGTACTTC	CASSTDPTNEQYF
.	TRBV5-6	once	TRBJ1-2	TGTGCCAGCAGGGGTTTCGGGTATGGCTACACCTTC	CASRGFGYGYTF
.	TRBV9	few	TRBJ2-1	TGTGCCAGCAGCGTAGGGGCTAGCGTACGAAATGAGCAGTTCTTC	CASSVGASVRNEQFF
TRBD2	TRBV5-1	.	TRBJ2-3	TGCGCCAGCAGCGAGACTAGCGGGAAGGTAGATACGCAGTATTTT	CASSETSGKVDTQYF
.	TRBV5-1	.	TRBJ1-2	TGCGCCAGCAGCTTGGGCAGGGCTATGGCTAACTATGGCTACACCTTC	CASSLGRAMANYGYTF
.	TRBV2	.	TRBJ1-5	TGTGCCAGCAGTGAACGACATACAGGGCGGAAGGGCAATCAGCCCCAGCATTTT	CASSERHTGRKGNQPQHF
.	TRBV7-9	.	TRBJ2-1	TGTGCCAGCAGCTCCTACAACTACAATGAGCAGTTCTTC	CASSSYNYNEQFF
.	TRBV6-1	.	TRBJ1-1	TGTGCCAGCAGTGAAGAAGGGCTGAACACTGAAGCTTTCTTT	CASSEEGLNTEAFF
.	TRBV30	.	TRBJ2-7	TGTGCCTGGAGCCTGGGGGGGGCATTCTCCTACGAGCAGTACTTC	CAWSLGGAFSYEQYF
TRBD1	TRBV5-5	few	TRBJ1-6	TGTGCCAGCAGCTTGGGGGGACAGATCCCCCTGGGTTCACCCCTCCACTTT	CASSLGGQIPLGSPLHF
TRBD1	TRBV6-6	.	TRBJ2-7	TGTGCCACCCGACAGGGTAATGGGGAGCAGTACTTC	CATRQGNGEQYF
TRBD1	TRBV28	.	TRBJ2-7	TGTGCCAGCCTGGGACAGGTAAACTACGAGCAGTACTTC	CASLGQVNYEQYF
TRBD1	TRBV28	.	TRBJ1-5	TGTGCCAGCAGTTTAGGGCTGATTTACTTGAGACAGGGCAGACGGAGCAATCAGCCCCAGCATTTT	CASSLGLIYLRQGRRSNQPQHF
TRBD2	TRBV4-3	.	TRBJ2-1	TGCGCCAGCAGCCGACTTGGTTGGGGGGGTGAGCAGTTCTTC	CASSRLGWGGEQFF
.	TRBV5-8	few	TRBJ2-3	TGTGCCAGCAGCTTGGAGACGGGAGGCACAGATACGCAGTATTTT	CASSLETGGTDTQYF
.	TRBV4-1	.	TRBJ2-2	TGCGCCAGCAGCCAAGGAGGGCTCGGGGAGCTGTTTTTT	CASSQGGLGELFF
.	TRBV4-1	.	TRBJ1-3	TGCGCCAGCAGCCAAGACGAGGGGCTCTCTGGAAACACCATATATTTT	CASSQDEGLSGNTIYF
.	TRBV6-6	.	TRBJ2-7	TGTGCCAGCAGTCCCAAGGGCTACGAGCAGTACTTC	CASSPKGYEQYF
TRBD1	TRBV5-1	.	TRBJ2-3	TGCGCCAGCAACTTCATACCGACAGGGGGCACAGATACGCAGTATTTT	CASNFIPTGGTDTQYF
.	TRBV7-9	.	TRBJ2-3	TGTGCCAGCAGCTTAGTGCTAGGGTTAGATACGCAGTATTTT	CASSLVLGLDTQYF
TRBD1	TRBV28	many	TRBJ1-2	TGTGCCAGCAGTTCCGGGACAGGGTATAGGTATGGCTACACCTTC	CASSSGTGYRYGYTF
.	TRBV7-9	.	TRBJ1-2	TGTGCCAGCAGCCCCGCCGACAGTCGTGGCTACACCTTC	CASSPADSRGYTF
TRBD2	TRBV19	.	TRBJ2-1	TGTGCCAGTAGTATAAGCAGGACTAGTTACGATGAGCAGTTCTTC	CASSISRTSYDEQFF
TRBD1	TRBV28	.	TRBJ2-1	TGTGCCAGCAGGCATATACCAGGGGGACCGAGTGATGAGCAGTTCTTC	CASRHIPGGPSDEQFF
.	TRBV7-2	.	TRBJ2-2	TGTGCCAGCAGCTTAGCGGGACGGCAGATTAACACCGGGGAGCTGTTTTTT	CASSLAGRQINTGELFF
TRBD2	TRBV7-2	.	TRBJ2-3	TGTGCCAGCAGCCCCCTGGGGGGAGGGCCGACAGATACGCAGTATTTT	CASSPLGGGPTDTQYF
.	TRBV7-6	.	TRBJ1-1	TGTGCCAGCAGCCTTCAACAAGGACAGATGAACACTGAAGCTTTCTTT	CASSLQQGQMNTEAFF
TRBD2	TRBV14	.	TRBJ2-1	TGTGCCAGCAGCCTCCTGGGACTAGGGTACAATGAGCAGTTCTTC	CASSLLGLGYNEQFF
TRBD2	TRBV10-3	few	TRBJ2-7	TGTGCCATCAGTGGGCCTAGCGGGACCGCCTACGAGCAGTACTTC	CAISGPSGTAYEQYF
TRBD2	TRBV7-3	.	TRBJ2-3	TGTGCCAGCAGCCCCTCCGGGACTAGCTCCGGTACGCAGTATTTT	CASSPSGTSSGTQYF
.	TRBV7-9	.	TRBJ2-3	TGTGCCAGCAGCTCCAAGGGAGACTGGACAGATACGCAGTATTTT	CASSSKGDWTDTQYF
.	TRBV7-9	.	TRBJ2-5	TGTGCCAGCAGCTTAGACCAACAGGGGACCCAGTACTTC	CASSLDQQGTQYF
.	TRBV7-2	.	TRBJ2-3	TGTGCCAGCAGCTTAGATGGGCTCAGCACAGATACGCAGTATTTT	CASSLDGLSTDTQYF
TRBD1	TRBV5-1	few	TRBJ1-1	TGCGCCAGCAGCTCCAGGGGGCTGAGCGGGAACACTGAAGCTTTCTTT	CASSSRGLSGNTEAFF
.	TRBV7-9	.	TRBJ1-2	TGTGCCAGCAGCTTAACCGGCAGGGCTAACTATGGCTACACCTTC	CASSLTGRANYGYTF
.	TRBV5-1	.	TRBJ2-2	TGCGCCAGCAGCATACTGACAGGAAACACCGGGGAGCTGTTTTTT	CASSILTGNTGELFF
.	TRBV25-1	.	TRBJ1-6	TGTGCCAGCAGGTCCTGGGAATCACCCCTCCACTTT	CASRSWESPLHF
.	TRBV6-5	.	TRBJ2-4	TGTGCCACGCGGGGAGTAGGAGGCAAAAACATTCAGTACTTC	CATRGVGGKNIQYF
.	TRBV6-5	.	TRBJ1-5	TGTGCCAGCAGTCTATCAGGGGAGCAGCCCCAGCATTTT	CASSLSGEQPQHF
TRBD1	TRBV13	few	TRBJ2-5	TGTGCCAGCAGTCCTCGTAACGGGCCCGGGACAGGCCAAAACCAAGAGACCCAGTACTTC	CASSPRNGPGTGQNQETQYF
TRBD2	TRBV12-5	few	TRBJ2-1	TGTGCTAGTGGTTTGGTAACTGGTAGCGGGAGAAATGAGCAGTTCTTC	CASGLVTGSGRNEQFF
TRBD1	TRBV28	.	TRBJ2-4	TGTGCCAGCAGTTCAACGGACAGGGTATCAAACATTCAGTACTTC	CASSSTDRVSNIQYF
TRBD1	TRBV7-2	.	TRBJ1-2	TGTGCCAGCAGCTCCAGTGGGACAGAACACTATGGCTACACCTTC	CASSSSGTEHYGYTF
.	TRBV10-3	.	TRBJ1-3	TGTGCCAGCACTCTAGGGTACTCTGGAAACACCATATATTTT	CASTLGYSGNTIYF
.	TRBV11-1	many	TRBJ2-7	TGTGCCAGCAGCTCCCCTACCTGGGGGTCCTACGAGCAGTACTTC	CASSSPTWGSYEQYF
.	TRBV21-1	.	TRBJ2-2	TGTGCCAGCAGCCCAAGGGGTTGGCAGGGTTGCCCTAAGGACGGGAACACCGGGGAGCTGTTTTTT	CASSPRGWQGCPKDGNTGELFF
.	TRBV5-1	.	TRBJ2-5	TGCGCCAGCAGCGCTGGGGACGGTGGATTCGGAGAGACCCAGTACTTC	CASSAGDGGFGETQYF
TRBD1	TRBV5-8	.	TRBJ2-3	TGTGCCAGCAGCTTGGTCCAGGGACAGGGCACAGATACGCAGTATTTT	CASSLVQGQGTDTQYF
TRBD1	TRBV9	.	TRBJ1-3	TGTGCCAGCAGCGTAGAGGGGGCGCCTGGAAACACCATATATTTT	CASSVEGAPGNTIYF